This TCR beta chain came from a study of OX40 agonist ivuxolimab in advanced cancers. This CDR3 has 14 residues. Germline-derived CDR1 and CDR2 are GTSNPN and SVGIG (reference sequence). The V and J ends lost 3 bases and 5 bases respectively, with 11 bases between them. TCRdb's copy holds only in-frame clones and misses some; the assay was immunoSEQ multiplex PCR. The table has 85,000 to 100,000 clones, approximately 93% seen once. The rearrangement links TRBV30 to TRBJ1-6, with a tentative D call TRBD1 (5 bases). The input for sequencing was CD4+ or CD8+ T cells sorted from blood, taken in a trial of the OX40 agonist ivuxolimab. This sequence originates from an adult with an advanced solid tumor such as melanoma, head and neck, liver or kidney cancer. CDR3 in DNA: TGTGCCTGGAGCGCGGGACCGAATAATTCACCCCTCCACTTT. Residues: CAWSAGPNNSPLHF. The full variable domain, with the rest looked up from reference TRBV30 and TRBJ1-6, is SQTIHQWPATLVQPVGSPLSLECTVEGTSNPNLYWYRQAAGRGLQLLFYSVGIGQISSEVPQNLSASRPQDRQFILSSKKLLLSDSGFYLCAWSAGPNNSPLHFGNGTRLTVT.